This T cell receptor (beta chain) emerged from a study of OX40 agonist ivuxolimab in advanced cancers. Study background: Age averaged around 60 years (range roughly 23 to 79), and around 87% were male. Checkpoint inhibitors had been given previously to approximately 40% of patients. Notes on the study in general: The study did not work out the antigen specificity of the expanded peripheral T cells.

The junction had 9 bases not matched to a gene; V was cut back by 5 bases and J by 9 bases. Germline CDR1 and CDR2: SGHTA and FQGNSA. The CDR3 covers 15 residues. Concerning this clone: Antigen: not known.

Blood draws occurred at baseline, cycle 4 day 1, and cycle 7 day 1. The table came from immunoSEQ multiplex PCR; TCRdb's copy has only in-frame clones and leaves some out. Here the sample spans tens of thousands of clones, nearly 90% being singletons. This TCR was recovered from an adult with an advanced solid tumor such as melanoma, head and neck, liver or kidney cancer. The chain recombines TRBV7-2 with TRBJ2-4; 11 nucleotides align to TRBD1. Sequences were derived from CD4+ or CD8+ T cells sorted from blood, sampled in a trial of the OX40 agonist ivuxolimab. In DNA, the CDR3 is TGTGCCAGCAGCATCGGACAGGGGGCAGGGCGCATTCAGTACTTC. It codes for CASSIGQGAGRIQYF.